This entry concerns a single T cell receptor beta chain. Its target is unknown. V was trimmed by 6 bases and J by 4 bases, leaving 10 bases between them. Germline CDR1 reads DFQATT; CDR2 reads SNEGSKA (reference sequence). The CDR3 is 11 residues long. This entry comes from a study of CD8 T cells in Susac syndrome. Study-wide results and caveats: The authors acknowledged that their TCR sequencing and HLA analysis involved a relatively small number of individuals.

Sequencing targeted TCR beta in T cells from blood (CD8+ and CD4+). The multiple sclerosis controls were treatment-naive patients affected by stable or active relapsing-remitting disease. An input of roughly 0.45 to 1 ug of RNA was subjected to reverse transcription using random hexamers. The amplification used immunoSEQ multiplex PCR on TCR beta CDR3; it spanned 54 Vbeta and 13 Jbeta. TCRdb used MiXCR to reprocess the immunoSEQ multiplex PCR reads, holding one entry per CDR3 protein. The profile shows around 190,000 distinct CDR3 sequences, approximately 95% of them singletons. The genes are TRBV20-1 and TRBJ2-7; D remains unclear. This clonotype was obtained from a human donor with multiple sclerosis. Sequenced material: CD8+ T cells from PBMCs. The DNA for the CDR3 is TGCAGTGCCCGACGGAGTTACGAGCAGTACTTC. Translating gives CSARRSYEQYF.